These 9 T cell receptor beta chains were sequenced from one sample in a study of blood T cell repertoires in COVID-19 (TCRdb year 2020). The library was obtained by the immunoSEQ multiplex PCR assay. TCRdb obtained this table from immuneACCESS and retained in-frame rearrangements with V and J assigned. These tables miss some clones; where compared with another copy, unresolved V genes account for less than half of the shortfall, and the remainder is unexplained. The sample contains around 260,000 clones, around 87% of them found a single time. 3.6% of the sample is taken by the ten largest. Specimen: peripheral blood. The receptors were sampled from a man aged 18 to 30 with active or convalescent COVID-19.

Concerning this clone itself: This same CDR3 is encoded by further DNA sequences in the sample. The chain couples TRBV28 to TRBJ2-1, with D uncertain. With 6 bases removed from V and 5 bases from J, the gap between germline ends came to 5 bases. Per germline, CDR1 MDHEN and CDR2 SYDVKM. CDR3 size: 11 residues. CDR3 nucleotide sequence: TGTGCCAGCAGCCTTAACAATGAGCAGTTCTTC. The encoded protein is CASSLNNEQFF. The variable domain in full, completed from reference TRBV28 and TRBJ2-1, reads DVKVTQSSRYLVKRTGEKVFLECVQDMDHENMFWYRQDPGLGLRLIYFSYDVKMKEKGDIPEGYSVSREKKERFSLILESASTNQTSMYLCASSLNNEQFFGPGTRLTVL.

This clone was detected a few times. This chain links TRBV6-5 with TRBJ2-7; the D gene is possibly TRBD2 (5 bases). CDR1 and CDR2 from the germline V gene are MNHEY and SVGAGI. Trimming took 0 bases from V and 13 from J, leaving 16 bases between them. This CDR3 has 13 residues. As DNA, the CDR3 is TGTGCCAGCAGTTACTCGAGGGCAGGAGAGCTTTACTTC. Translation: CASSYSRAGELYF.

J is TRBJ1-2 and V is TRBV19; D uncertain. The germline V and J ends were trimmed by 1 base and 7 bases, with 16 bases remaining between them. The CDR3 sequence is 15 residues long. Germline V gene lookup returns CDR1 LNHDA and CDR2 SQIVND (reference sequence). The DNA for the CDR3 is TGTGCCAGTAGTATAGGCCTACCCCCGTTTGGTGGCTACACCTTC. It encodes CASSIGLPPFGGYTF.

The chain is built from TRBV9 and TRBJ2-1, with TRBD2 as a possible D gene (6 bases). Trimming shortened V by 1 base and J by 7 bases, and 15 bases separated the two germline ends. From germline, CDR1 is SGDLS and CDR2 YYNGEE. The CDR3 covers 15 residues. The CDR3 here is CASSVSNGAGNEQFF. In DNA, the CDR3 is TGTGCCAGCAGCGTATCGAACGGGGCGGGAAATGAGCAGTTCTTC.

V is TRBV5-4 and J is TRBJ2-5; 14 nucleotides align to TRBD2. This CDR3 comprises 17 residues. V shed 4 bases and J 5 bases; nucleotides not matched to a gene: 10. Germline CDR1 is SGHNT and CDR2 is YYREEE (reference sequence). This chain's CDR3 is CASSLRLAGGPGETQYF. In DNA form, the CDR3 reads TGTGCCAGCAGCCTTCGACTAGCGGGAGGGCCTGGGGAGACCCAGTACTTC.

The rearrangement links TRBV9 to TRBJ2-3; 7 positions agree with TRBD1. V dropped 3 bases and J dropped 5; count of bases not matched to a gene: 0. Germline V gene sequence: CDR1 SGDLS, CDR2 YYNGEE. The CDR3 is 12 residues long. The CDR3 coding sequence is TGTGCCAGCAGCGACAGGGGAGATACGCAGTATTTT. Residues: CASSDRGDTQYF.

V usage is TRBV5-6 and J usage is TRBJ2-2; 9 bases line up with TRBD2. This CDR3 is built from 16 residues. Germline V lookup: CDR1 SGHDT, CDR2 YYEEEE. The V segment lost 4 bases and the J segment 2 bases; nucleotides outside the gene matches: 6. In nucleotides, the CDR3 is TGTGCCAGCAGCCCGCTGGGACTAGCTAACACCGGGGAGCTGTTTTTT. Protein: CASSPLGLANTGELFF.

On this clone: Other DNA sequences within the sample encode an identical CDR3. The chain is built from TRBV28 and TRBJ1-5; D is unresolved. V shed 8 bases and J shed 7 bases, with 12 bases lying between them. The CDR3 consists of 12 residues. CDR1 is MDHEN and CDR2 is SYDVKM in the germline V gene. CDR3 DNA: TGTGCCAGCTCACTGGGCGGGCAGCCCCAGCATTTT. Protein: CASSLGGQPQHF.

CDR3: CASSLAAGQGWDTQYF. The CDR3 region has the DNA TGTGCCAGCAGCTTGGCCGCGGGACAGGGGTGGGATACGCAGTATTTT. The chain joins TRBV5-4 to TRBJ2-3; the match to TRBD1 covers 10 bases. Germline V gene sequence: CDR1 SGHNT, CDR2 YYREEE (reference sequence). J lost 6 bases, V lost 0 bases, and 7 bases had no gene match. The CDR3 is 16 amino acids.